This T cell receptor (beta chain) was retrieved from a study of cytomegalovirus exposure and HLA in healthy donors. General study findings and limits: The classifier was said to identify cytomegalovirus status with high specificity and sensitivity.

CDR3 length: 15 amino acids. Germline CDR1 is MGHDK and CDR2 is SYGVNS. Trimming took 6 bases from V and 2 from J; bases not matched to a gene: 5. About this clone itself: Its target is unknown.

Donors were drawn from the approximately 120-subject validation cohort, separate from the approximately 680-subject first cohort. Sequencing was performed with immunoSEQ multiplex PCR; in TCRdb, only in-frame clones are kept and a portion is missing. Of some 200,000 clones in the sample, approximately 83% were seen once. The origin of this receptor is a woman under 30 in good health and CMV-seropositive. The chain has TRBV25-1 and TRBJ1-3; 9 bases match TRBD1. What was sequenced was PBMCs. The CDR3 DNA reads as TGTGCCAGCAGGGACAGGGGTATTGCTGGAAACACCATATATTTT. Protein: CASRDRGIAGNTIYF.